This T cell receptor (beta chain) was documented in a study of T-cell memory formation after mild COVID-19. General observations from the study: Nothing confirmed that second-wave clones peaking on day 37 were specific for SARS-CoV-2. Clones that contracted from day 15 to 85 had balanced CD4/CD8; later expanders were CD4+ biased.

Comment on this clonotype: Antigen unknown.

TCRdb reanalysed the 5' RACE reads using MiXCR and keeps one entry per CDR3 protein. In the table there are about 350,000 distinct CDR3 sequences, roughly 13% of which are singletons. CDR1 is SQVTM, CDR2 ANQGSEA, per germline. This CDR3 has 14 amino acids. V trimming: 0 bases; J trimming: 4 bases; junction bases outside the gene matches: 5. This TCR derives from a man between 18 and 29 years old who had mild COVID-19 (a few samples of this study predate the infection). Cell type and time point are not known. This chain connects TRBV29-1 to TRBJ2-5; 7 bases map to TRBD1. The sample comprised PBMCs or a T cell subset sorted from them (not recorded which). CDR3 bases: TGCAGCGTTGAAGATCTGGACAGGTCAGAGACCCAGTACTTC. It is translated as CSVEDLDRSETQYF.